This passage covers 21 T cell receptor beta chains from one sample sequenced in a study of blood T cell repertoires in COVID-19. Method: immunoSEQ multiplex PCR; TCRdb's copy keeps in-frame clones and lacks some. In the table there are more than 10,000 clones, roughly 84% of which are singletons. Input material: peripheral blood. These receptors were obtained from a man aged 35-49 years with active or convalescent COVID-19.

The rearrangement links TRBV2 to TRBJ1-1, with D possibly TRBD1 on 6 matching bases. Looked up from germline, CDR1 is SNHLY and CDR2 is FYNNEI. V lost 4 bases and J lost 2, with 14 bases in between. The CDR3 length is 15 residues. The CDR3 DNA sequence: TGTGCCAGCAGTGGGACGGACAGCGCCAACACTGAAGCTTTCTTT. Its protein product is CASSGTDSANTEAFF. The full variable domain, completed using reference TRBV2 and TRBJ1-1, is EPEVTQTPSHQVTQMGQEVILRCVPISNHLYFYWYRQILGQKVEFLVSFYNNEISEKSEIFDDQFSVERPDGSNFTLKIRSTKLEDSAMYFCASSGTDSANTEAFFGQGTRLTVV.

This clone was observed a handful of times. The J gene is TRBJ1-6, the V gene TRBV28; 8 nucleotides match TRBD1. Germline trimming cut 6 bases from V and 7 bases from J; bases unmatched to any gene: 17. The CDR3 spans 18 residues. Germline CDR1 MDHEN, CDR2 SYDVKM. This chain's CDR3 is CASSPSRGLGSSNSPLHF. CDR3 nucleotides: TGTGCCAGCAGCCCGAGCAGGGGGCTCGGTTCTTCGAATTCACCCCTCCACTTT.

The chain recombines TRBV5-4 with TRBJ2-3, with 8 bases identical to TRBD2. CDR1 and CDR2 from the germline V gene are SGHNT and YYREEE (reference sequence). The CDR3 totals 14 residues. Trimming cost V 4 bases and J 6 bases; bases outside gene matches: 7. Written as DNA, the CDR3 is TGTGCCAGCAGCACAAGCGGGAGCAGCGATACGCAGTATTTT. This encodes CASSTSGSSDTQYF.

The chain carries TRBV6-6 and TRBJ2-1, with TRBD2 matching over 14 bases. V shed 4 bases, J shed 13 bases, and the junction held 9 bases outside the gene matches. This CDR3 comprises 15 residues. Germline CDR1 reads MNHNY; CDR2 reads SVGAGI (reference sequence). CDR3 protein: CASSSPTTSGRAQFF. The CDR3, as DNA: TGTGCCAGCAGTTCCCCTACGACTAGCGGGAGGGCCCAGTTCTTC.

This chain joins TRBV9 and TRBJ1-6; D unresolved. V gave up 6 bases and J gave up 0 bases, with 7 bases separating them. CDR3 length equals 14 residues. CDR1 SGDLS and CDR2 YYNGEE come from the germline V gene. CDR3 protein: CASTESSYNSPLHF. For the CDR3, the DNA is TGTGCCAGCACGGAGAGCTCCTATAATTCACCCCTCCACTTT.

This clone has just a few counts. This chain links TRBV6-5 with TRBJ1-1; unclear D gene. Germline V gene lookup returns CDR1 MNHEY and CDR2 SVGAGI. This CDR3 is 13 amino acids long. V was trimmed by 7 bases and J by 11 bases, leaving 20 bases between them. CDR3 DNA: TGTGCCAGCACCTACCCGGCCTCGGGTAGGGCTTTCTTT. It encodes CASTYPASGRAFF.

This clone has just one count. V usage is TRBV6-2 or TRBV6-3 and J usage is TRBJ1-2; possibly TRBD1 for D (6 bases). Trimming shortened V by 4 bases and J by 2 bases, and 26 bases separated the two germline ends. Germline V CDR1 and CDR2: MNHEY, SVGEGT. CDR3 length: 19 amino acids. The CDR3: CASSSSPQPGAVRNYGYTF. The CDR3 DNA reads as TGTGCCAGCAGTTCATCCCCCCAGCCAGGGGCGGTGAGGAACTATGGCTACACCTTC.

This clone turned up a few times. The genes are TRBV12-5 and TRBJ2-3, with 9 nucleotides matching TRBD1. After removal of 5 bases from V and 3 bases from J, the junction contained 6 bases not matched to a gene. The germline V gene has CDR1 LGHNT and CDR2 FRNRAP. This CDR3 has 15 residues. Written as DNA, the CDR3 is TGTGCTAGTGGTCTGGGACAGGGACGGACAGATACGCAGTATTTT. This sequence encodes CASGLGQGRTDTQYF.

The rearrangement joins TRBV27 to TRBJ2-7; TRBD1 is a possible D gene (6 bases). V was clipped by 5 bases and J by 2 bases, with 16 bases between them. Looked up from germline, CDR1 is MNHEY and CDR2 is SMNVEV (reference sequence). The CDR3 totals 15 residues. The CDR3 bases are TGTGCCAGCAGTCCTGGGGACACATTAACCTACGAGCAGTACTTC. This gives the protein CASSPGDTLTYEQYF.

This chain joins TRBV5-1 and TRBJ2-3, with 7 bases aligning to TRBD2. V shed 4 bases and J 1 base; nucleotides not matched to a gene: 0. The CDR3 spans 13 residues. Germline CDR1 and CDR2: SGHRS and YFSETQ. As DNA, the CDR3 is TGCGCCAGCAGCCGGGAGGGCACAGATACGCAGTATTTT. Amino acid sequence: CASSREGTDTQYF.

V and J are TRBV6-6 and TRBJ2-6; 7 bases align to TRBD2. The CDR3 runs 15 residues. Germline V gives CDR1 MNHNY, CDR2 SVGAGI (reference sequence). After removal of 6 bases from V and 2 bases from J, the junction contained 4 bases not matched to a gene. As DNA, the CDR3 is TGTGCCAGCAGGAGTGGGGGGGCTGGGGCCAACGTCCTGACTTTC. As protein: CASRSGGAGANVLTF.

The chain combines TRBV6-6 with TRBJ2-1; 9 bases fit TRBD2. Germline V CDR1 and CDR2: MNHNY, SVGAGI (reference sequence). The CDR3 runs to 16 residues. With V trimmed by 6 bases and J by 1 base, 7 bases remained unmatched. CDR3 in DNA: TGTGCCAGCAGAGATAGCGGGAGAGGGTCCTACAATGAGCAGTTCTTC. Protein product: CASRDSGRGSYNEQFF.

The V gene is TRBV27, the J gene TRBJ2-1; 9 nucleotides align to TRBD1. V shed 7 bases, J shed 8 bases, and the junction held 15 bases outside the gene matches. The CDR3 is 16 residues long. Germline V gene lookup returns CDR1 MNHEY and CDR2 SMNVEV (reference sequence). The CDR3 reads CASTAQGANFDHEQFF. CDR3 DNA: TGTGCCAGCACAGCACAGGGGGCCAATTTCGATCATGAGCAGTTCTTC.

The chain uses TRBV6-5 and TRBJ1-4, with a tentative D call TRBD1 (5 bases). The CDR3 loop spans 14 amino acids. The V end lost 5 bases, the J end lost 5 bases, and 12 bases lay between the germline ends. The germline V gene has CDR1 MNHEY and CDR2 SVGAGI. CDR3 sequence reads: CASSRGRDNEKLFF. The DNA of the CDR3 is TGTGCCAGCAGTCGGGGGAGGGACAATGAAAAACTGTTTTTT.

This chain uses TRBV5-1 with TRBJ2-3; 12 bases line up with TRBD2. The V and J ends lost 4 bases and 2 bases, in that order; junction bases with no gene match: 11. Germline V gene lookup returns CDR1 SGHRS and CDR2 YFSETQ. CDR3 length: 18 amino acids. The CDR3 protein is CASSPTTSGSYFTDTQYF. The CDR3 DNA is TGCGCCAGCAGCCCGACGACTAGCGGGAGTTACTTCACAGATACGCAGTATTTT.

The rearrangement uses TRBV6-5 and TRBJ1-2; 7 nucleotides align to TRBD1. CDR1 is MNHEY and CDR2 is SVGAGI in the germline V gene. This CDR3 is built from 12 residues. V shed 7 bases, J shed 2 bases, and the junction held 1 base outside the gene matches. The CDR3 here is CASTRGNYGYTF. In DNA, the CDR3 is TGTGCCAGCACCAGGGGGAACTATGGCTACACCTTC.

On this clone: Other DNA sequences of this sample code for an identical CDR3. The chain is built from TRBV30 and TRBJ1-2, with D unclear. The CDR3 runs to 14 residues. Trimming left V 2 bases short and J 2 bases short, with 12 bases between. CDR1 and CDR2 (germline): GTSNPN, SVGIG (reference sequence). CDR3 sequence reads: CAWSTGTANYGYTF. CDR3 DNA: TGTGCCTGGAGTACCGGAACAGCAAACTATGGCTACACCTTC. Together with reference TRBV30 and TRBJ1-2, the CDR3 gives the full variable domain: SQTIHQWPATLVQPVGSPLSLECTVEGTSNPNLYWYRQAAGRGLQLLFYSVGIGQISSEVPQNLSASRPQDRQFILSSKKLLLSDSGFYLCAWSTGTANYGYTFGSGTRLTVV.

The rearrangement links TRBV28 to TRBJ1-2, with no clear D. CDR3 length: 11 amino acids. V dropped 7 bases and J dropped 1 base, with 4 bases sitting between them. Germline CDR1 reads MDHEN; CDR2 reads SYDVKM. CDR3 bases: TGTGCCAGCAATAATAACTATGGCTACACCTTC. Its protein is CASNNNYGYTF.

The CDR3 nucleotides are TGTGCCAGCAGCTTAGTTACAGGGCCCACTGAAGCTTTCTTT. Translated: CASSLVTGPTEAFF. The chain has TRBV11-2 and TRBJ1-1; D is perhaps TRBD1 (6 bases). V was clipped by 1 base and J by 4 bases, with 10 bases between them. This CDR3 is 14 amino acids long. The germline V gene has CDR1 SGHAT and CDR2 FQNNGV.

About this clone itself: The junction and the germline gene differ at one end; a read error may be behind it. J is TRBJ1-1 and V is TRBV7-9; D ambiguous. CDR1 is SEHNR, CDR2 FQNEAQ, per germline (reference sequence). The CDR3 sequence is 15 residues long. The CDR3 protein is CASSDRTTADSEAFF. CDR3 in DNA: TGTGCCAGCAGCGATAGAACGACCGCGGATTCTGAGGCTTTCTTT.

V and J are TRBV6-5 and TRBJ2-2, with 9 nucleotides matching TRBD1. J lost 3 bases, V lost 8 bases, and 4 bases had no gene match. The germline V gene encodes CDR1 MNHEY and CDR2 SVGAGI. The CDR3 spans 14 residues. The chain's CDR3 is CASGRQGDTGELFF. Here the CDR3 DNA reads TGTGCCAGCGGACGACAGGGGGACACCGGGGAGCTGTTTTTT.